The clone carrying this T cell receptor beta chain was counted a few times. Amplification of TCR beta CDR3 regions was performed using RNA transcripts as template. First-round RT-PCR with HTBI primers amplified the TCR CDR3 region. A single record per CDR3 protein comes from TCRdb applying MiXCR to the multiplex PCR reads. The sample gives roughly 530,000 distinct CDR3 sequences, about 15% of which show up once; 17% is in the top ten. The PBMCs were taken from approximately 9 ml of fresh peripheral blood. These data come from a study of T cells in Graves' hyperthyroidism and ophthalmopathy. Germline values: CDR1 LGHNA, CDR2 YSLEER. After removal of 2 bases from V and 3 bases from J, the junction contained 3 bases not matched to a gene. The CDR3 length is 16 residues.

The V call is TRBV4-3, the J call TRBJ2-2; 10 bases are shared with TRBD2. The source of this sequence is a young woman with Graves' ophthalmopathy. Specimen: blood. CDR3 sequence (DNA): TGCGCCAGCAGCCAAACAGCGGGAGGGCACACCGGGGAGCTGTTTTTT. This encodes CASSQTAGGHTGELFF.